These T cell receptor beta chains were read from a single sample in a study of T cell responses to AZD1222 COVID-19 vaccine. Libraries were prepared by immunoSEQ multiplex PCR; TCRdb keeps only in-frame clonotypes and omits some of them. This table holds approximately 60,000 clones, 65% to 80% found once. The sample here was peripheral blood, taken on day 0 of AZD1222 vaccination. The origin of the receptors is an adult in good health. The CDR3 runs from the conserved cysteine through the conserved F or W. Fields, in order: D gene, J gene, V gene, clone size, CDR3 protein, CDR3 DNA. A D gene is named only where the DNA matches it firmly. Rows give clone size only sometimes, using once, few, many, or a class for an expanded clone.

TRBD1,TRBJ1-1,TRBV19,-,CASSIGFPGQPLGAFF,TGTGCCAGTAGTATCGGCTTCCCGGGACAGCCTTTAGGAGCTTTCTTT
-,TRBJ2-7,TRBV23-1,-,CASSQDHEQYF,TGCGCCAGCAGTCAGGACCACGAGCAGTACTTC
-,TRBJ1-2,TRBV5-4,-,CASSPGGTNYGYTF,TGTGCCAGCAGCCCTGGGGGCACAAACTATGGCTACACCTTC
-,TRBJ1-1,TRBV5-3,-,CARTYHSKAFF,TGTGCCAGAACTTATCATTCGAAAGCTTTCTTT
-,TRBJ1-5,TRBV19,-,CASTPMRDQPQHF,TGTGCCAGTACCCCTATGAGGGATCAGCCCCAGCATTTT
-,TRBJ1-2,TRBV10-3,-,CAISESRNRDKDYGYTF,TGTGCCATCAGTGAGTCGAGAAACAGAGACAAAGACTATGGCTACACCTTC
-,TRBJ2-3,TRBV14,few,CASSQGGGASTDTQYF,TGTGCCAGCAGCCAAGGCGGCGGTGCTAGCACAGATACGCAGTATTTT
TRBD1,TRBJ1-6,TRBV10-3,few,CATLTGTGVSPLHF,TGTGCCACCTTAACCGGGACAGGGGTTTCACCCCTCCACTTT
-,TRBJ2-2,TRBV3-1/TRBV3-2,-,CASSPREWAAELFF,TGTGCCAGCAGCCCTCGGGAATGGGCCGCGGAGCTGTTTTTT
-,TRBJ2-1,TRBV11-3,-,CASSLEGPDEQFF,TGTGCCAGCAGCTTAGAGGGCCCCGATGAGCAGTTCTTC
TRBD1,TRBJ2-1,TRBV29-1,-,CSVEPPGQGSLGQFF,TGCAGCGTTGAACCGCCGGGACAGGGGTCGCTAGGGCAGTTCTTC